A single sample is the source of the 20 T cell receptor beta chains below, sequenced in a study of blood T cell repertoires in COVID-19. Sequenced by immunoSEQ multiplex PCR; TCRdb stores in-frame clones only, minus some. This repertoire shows 250,000 to 300,000 clones, approximately 84% found once; its top ten account for around 15%. The sequencing input was PBMCs or T cells enriched from blood (not recorded which). Receptors were obtained from a man younger than 35 who had recovered from COVID-19.

The chain is built from TRBV5-5 and TRBJ2-3; 9 bases agree with TRBD2. The ends lost 2 bases at V and 6 bases at J; junction bases unmatched: 4. The CDR3 has 14 residues. CDR1 and CDR2 (germline): SGHKS, YYEKEE (reference sequence). CDR3 in DNA: TGTGCCAGCAGCTTAGCCAGCGGGAGGGATACGCAGTATTTT. This codes for CASSLASGRDTQYF.

The rearrangement joins TRBV7-2 to TRBJ2-2; D is unresolved. Between the trimmed V and J ends, which lost 3 bases and 4 bases, there was a span of 12 bases. Germline CDR1 SGHTA, CDR2 FQGNSA. The CDR3 consists of 15 residues. The CDR3 DNA follows: TGTGCCAGCAGCTTGACTTCGACGGGCACCGGGGAGCTGTTTTTT. Translating it yields CASSLTSTGTGELFF.

The chain recombines TRBV3-1 (or the pseudogene TRBV3-2) with TRBJ1-6; 8 bases are shared with TRBD1. The CDR3 sequence is 17 residues long. Germline lookup yields CDR1 LGHDT and CDR2 YNNKEL (reference sequence). With 4 bases clipped from V and 10 bases from J, the junction kept 15 bases outside the gene matches. Written as DNA, the CDR3 is TGTGCCAGCAGCCTCAACGACAGGGGATCTTTTGGATCACCCCTCCACTTT. Translated: CASSLNDRGSFGSPLHF.

The rearrangement uses TRBV12-3 or TRBV12-4 and TRBJ1-1; D is unclear. The V and J ends lost 6 bases and 1 base respectively, with 3 bases between them. The CDR3 has 11 amino acids. This chain's CDR3 is CASRANTEAFF. For the CDR3, the DNA is TGTGCCAGCAGAGCGAACACTGAAGCTTTCTTT.

The CDR3 bases are TGTGCCAGCAGTTCCGTATCTATGGACGAGCAGTACTTC. This gives the protein CASSSVSMDEQYF. The rearrangement uses TRBV6-5 and TRBJ2-7; D unclear. Trimming stripped 4 bases from V and 5 bases from J, with 12 bases between. The CDR3 is made up of 13 amino acids. Per germline, CDR1 MNHEY and CDR2 SVGAGI.

The chain couples TRBV24-1 to TRBJ2-1, with 9 bases aligning to TRBD2. This CDR3 has 17 amino acids. The J segment lost 5 bases and the V segment lost 1 base, leaving 8 bases of the junction unmatched. Germline V CDR1 and CDR2: KGHDR, SFDVKD. CDR3 sequence (DNA): TGTGCCACCAGTGATTTTGTGGGGGGACTAGCTGACAATGAGCAGTTCTTC. This encodes CATSDFVGGLADNEQFF.

This chain joins TRBV11-3 and TRBJ1-1; TRBD1 is a possible D gene (6 bases). V shed 6 bases and J shed 4 bases, with 12 bases lying between them. Germline CDR1 is SGHNT and CDR2 is YENEEA. The CDR3 spans 13 residues. CDR3 region: CASSHRVPTEAFF. CDR3 DNA: TGTGCCAGCAGTCACAGGGTCCCCACTGAAGCTTTCTTT.

The chain has TRBV13 and TRBJ2-5; a possible D gene is TRBD2 (6 bases). Germline loops: CDR1 PRHDT, CDR2 FYEKMQ (reference sequence). The CDR3 extends over 16 amino acids. The V and J ends lost 5 bases and 4 bases respectively, with 20 bases between them. In DNA form, the CDR3 reads TGTGCCAGCAGCCCCACCCGGGGGAGTTGGCTAGAGACCCAGTACTTC. Its translation: CASSPTRGSWLETQYF.

The genes are TRBV5-1 and TRBJ2-3, with a tentative D call TRBD2 (5 bases). The germline V gene has CDR1 SGHRS and CDR2 YFSETQ. V lost 3 bases to trimming and J lost 7 bases, with 12 bases between them. The CDR3 spans 13 residues. The CDR3 is CASSWAGVNTQYF. The CDR3 nucleotides are TGCGCCAGCAGCTGGGCCGGGGTAAATACGCAGTATTTT.

This clone occurred a few times. This chain joins TRBV18 and TRBJ2-1, with 8 bases identical to TRBD1. The germline V gene encodes CDR1 KGHSH and CDR2 LQKENI. CDR3 length equals 18 residues. Trimming took 3 bases from V and 5 from J; bases not matched to a gene: 15. CDR3 sequence: CASSPKAPGQGNNNEQFF. DNA of the CDR3: TGTGCCAGCTCACCTAAAGCGCCCGGACAGGGAAACAACAATGAGCAGTTCTTC.

The table lists this clone with a count of one. The chain couples TRBV5-1 to TRBJ2-3, with a possible D match to TRBD1 (7 bases). The germline V and J ends were trimmed by 4 bases and 2 bases, with 11 bases remaining between them. CDR1 SGHRS and CDR2 YFSETQ come from the germline V gene. This CDR3 has 14 residues. Written as DNA, the CDR3 is TGCGCCAGCAGCGGGGGGACAGACACAGATACGCAGTATTTT. As protein: CASSGGTDTDTQYF.

V is TRBV28 and J is TRBJ2-2; D perhaps matches TRBD2 (6 bases). V shed 7 bases and J shed 5 bases, with 14 bases lying between them. Looked up from germline, CDR1 is MDHEN and CDR2 is SYDVKM. This CDR3 comprises 14 residues. The CDR3 DNA is TGTGCCAGCATCCCGGGGGACCTTACCGGGGAGCTGTTTTTT. Translating it yields CASIPGDLTGELFF.

This chain links TRBV28 with TRBJ2-7; D is perhaps TRBD1 (5 bases). The V gene lost 8 bases and the J gene lost 0 bases, with 17 bases spanning the gap. CDR3 size: 15 residues. Per the germline V gene, CDR1 is MDHEN and CDR2 is SYDVKM. In nucleotides, the CDR3 is TGTGCCAGCTCCTATCCAGGGCTAAGCTCCTACGAGCAGTACTTC. It translates to CASSYPGLSSYEQYF.

This chain uses TRBV5-5 with TRBJ1-6; 7 bases agree with TRBD1. Germline assignment: CDR1 SGHKS and CDR2 YYEKEE (reference sequence). V shed 3 bases, J shed 7 bases, and the junction held 7 bases outside the gene matches. The CDR3 is 15 residues long. The CDR3 loop reads CASSSSGTVNSPLHF. For the CDR3, the DNA is TGTGCCAGCAGCTCATCCGGGACAGTCAATTCACCCCTCCACTTT.

V is TRBV28 and J is TRBJ2-5, with 10 bases fitting TRBD2. J was trimmed by 1 base and V by 2 bases; bases with no gene match: 4. From germline, CDR1 is MDHEN and CDR2 SYDVKM. The CDR3 runs 16 residues. CDR3 loop: CASSLLAGVIQETQYF. In DNA, the CDR3 is TGTGCCAGCAGTTTACTAGCGGGAGTAATCCAAGAGACCCAGTACTTC. Based on the CDR3 plus reference TRBV28 and TRBJ2-5, the full variable domain is DVKVTQSSRYLVKRTGEKVFLECVQDMDHENMFWYRQDPGLGLRLIYFSYDVKMKEKGDIPEGYSVSREKKERFSLILESASTNQTSMYLCASSLLAGVIQETQYFGPGTRLLVL.

The chain is built from TRBV7-8 and TRBJ2-1, with 9 bases aligning to TRBD2. The CDR3 is made up of 18 amino acids. Germline V gene sequence: CDR1 SGHVS, CDR2 FQNEAQ. After removal of 2 bases from V and 6 bases from J, the junction contained 14 bases not matched to a gene. Here the CDR3 reads CASSLTSQPGTSPNEQFF. The CDR3 nucleotides are TGTGCCAGCAGCTTAACCTCCCAACCCGGGACTAGCCCCAATGAGCAGTTCTTC.

This chain links TRBV18 with TRBJ2-7; 7 positions match TRBD1. The germline CDR1 and CDR2 sequences are KGHSH and LQKENI. The J segment lost 2 bases and the V segment lost 3 bases, leaving 1 base of the junction unmatched. CDR3 length: 13 residues. In DNA, the CDR3 is TGTGCCAGCTCACCGGGACAGCCCTACGAGCAGTACTTC. Translated, it gives CASSPGQPYEQYF.

The chain has TRBV3-1 (or the pseudogene TRBV3-2) and TRBJ1-1, with 7 positions matching TRBD1. The trim removed 6 bases at V and 1 base at J, leaving 5 bases unmatched. The germline gives CDR1 LGHDT, CDR2 YNNKEL (reference sequence). The CDR3 covers 14 residues. Here the CDR3 reads CASRMTGTNTEAFF. DNA for the CDR3: TGTGCCAGCAGGATGACAGGGACGAACACTGAAGCTTTCTTT.

This chain joins TRBV5-1 and TRBJ2-7; 8 positions match TRBD1. The CDR3 length is 14 residues. Germline assignment: CDR1 SGHRS and CDR2 YFSETQ. After removal of 5 bases from V and 2 bases from J, the junction contained 6 bases not matched to a gene. The CDR3 protein is CASSFDRGTYEQYF. The CDR3 coding sequence is TGCGCCAGCAGTTTCGACAGGGGAACCTACGAGCAGTACTTC.

This clone was counted a single time. V usage is TRBV18 and J usage is TRBJ2-6, with 9 bases identical to TRBD2. This CDR3 region has 19 residues. Germline values: CDR1 KGHSH, CDR2 LQKENI. Germline trimming cut 4 bases from V and 0 bases from J; bases unmatched to any gene: 10. The CDR3 region has the DNA TGTGCCAGCTCACGCCGACTAGCGGACATGGACTCTGGGGCCAACGTCCTGACTTTC. The encoded protein is CASSRRLADMDSGANVLTF.